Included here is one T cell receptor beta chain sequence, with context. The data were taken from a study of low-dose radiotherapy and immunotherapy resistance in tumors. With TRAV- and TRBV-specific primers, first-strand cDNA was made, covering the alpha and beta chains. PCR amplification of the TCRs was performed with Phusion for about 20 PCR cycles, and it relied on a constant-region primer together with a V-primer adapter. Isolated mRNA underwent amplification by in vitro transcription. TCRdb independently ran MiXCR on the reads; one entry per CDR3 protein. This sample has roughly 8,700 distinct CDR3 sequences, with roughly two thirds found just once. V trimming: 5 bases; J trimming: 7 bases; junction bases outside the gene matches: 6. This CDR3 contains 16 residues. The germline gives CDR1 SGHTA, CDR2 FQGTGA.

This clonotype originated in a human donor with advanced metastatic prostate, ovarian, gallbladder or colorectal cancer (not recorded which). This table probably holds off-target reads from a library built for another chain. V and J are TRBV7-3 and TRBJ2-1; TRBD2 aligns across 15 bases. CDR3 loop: CASSKGLAGGENEQFF. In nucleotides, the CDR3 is TGTGCCAGCAGCAAGGGACTAGCGGGGGGTGAAAATGAGCAGTTCTTC.